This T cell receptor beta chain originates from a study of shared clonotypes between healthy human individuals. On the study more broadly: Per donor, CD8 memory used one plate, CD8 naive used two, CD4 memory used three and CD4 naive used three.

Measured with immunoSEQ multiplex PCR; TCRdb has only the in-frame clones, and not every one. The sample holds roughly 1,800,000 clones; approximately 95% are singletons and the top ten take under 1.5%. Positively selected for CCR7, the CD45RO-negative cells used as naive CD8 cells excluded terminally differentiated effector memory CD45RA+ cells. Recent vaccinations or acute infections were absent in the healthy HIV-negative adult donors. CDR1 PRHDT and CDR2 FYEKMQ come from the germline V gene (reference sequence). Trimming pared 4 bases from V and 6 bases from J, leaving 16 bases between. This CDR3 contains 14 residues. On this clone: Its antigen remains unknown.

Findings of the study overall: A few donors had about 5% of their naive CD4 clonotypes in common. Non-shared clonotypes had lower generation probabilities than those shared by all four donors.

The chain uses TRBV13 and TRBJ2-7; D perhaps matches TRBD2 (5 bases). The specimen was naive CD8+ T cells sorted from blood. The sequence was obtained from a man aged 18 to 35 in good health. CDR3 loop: CASSSRREGTEQYF. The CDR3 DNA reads TGTGCCAGCAGCTCTCGCCGAGAGGGCACCGAGCAGTACTTC.